This record covers a single T cell receptor beta chain. Antigen: not known. This record comes from a study of long-term antiretroviral therapy in people with HIV. General study points: Repertoires with HIV possessed tighter CDR3 length spans than those of controls.

No donor had fewer than one pre-ART PBMC sample or fewer than two post-ART PBMC samples. The CDR3 spans 14 residues. Deletions cut 3 bases from V and 2 bases from J, with 10 bases between. Germline V CDR1 and CDR2: ENHRY, SYGVKD. Run at survey level, the immunoSEQ assay was version v3.0. Clones were read by immunoSEQ multiplex PCR, and TCRdb kept only the in-frame ones, dropping some. Of approximately 36,000 clones listed, around 79% are singletons. The chain has TRBV10-3 and TRBJ1-2; perhaps TRBD1 as D (5 bases). The TCR originated in a man aged 18-30 years with HIV. The sample consisted of unsorted PBMCs, taken 0.6 years after starting antiretroviral therapy. The CDR3 protein is CAISEPPGNYGYTF. CDR3 sequence (DNA): TGTGCCATCAGTGAACCCCCAGGGAACTATGGCTACACCTTC.